This TCR beta chain was identified during a study of shared clonotypes between healthy human individuals. Division of CD4+ cells produced a CD45RA+ naive subset and a CD45RA-negative memory subset. The study ran the assay at deep level. The material for each subset, its genomic DNA, was split evenly across several immunoSEQ plates. Sequencing used immunoSEQ multiplex PCR; TCRdb keeps in-frame clones, though not all of them. The profile shows approximately 1.1 million clones, 70% to 80% of them singletons. Sequencing used memory CD4+ T cells from PBMCs. Documented subset: CD45RA-negative fraction. The sequence was collected from a man aged 18 to 29 in good health. Some clones in this sample may be carry-over from other donors' samples.

The CDR3 coding sequence is TGCGCCAGCAGCTCTGCAGGACTAGCGGGAATGGTTGACAATGAGCAGTTCTTC. Translation gives CASSSAGLAGMVDNEQFF. The V gene is TRBV5-1, the J gene TRBJ2-1; 12 bases line up with TRBD2. The CDR3 loop spans 18 amino acids. Looked up from germline, CDR1 is SGHRS and CDR2 is YFSETQ. V shed 3 bases and J 5 bases; nucleotides not matched to a gene: 12. The whole variable domain, filled in from reference TRBV5-1 and TRBJ2-1, reads KAGVTQTPRYLIKTRGQQVTLSCSPISGHRSVSWYQQTPGQGLQFLFEYFSETQRNKGNFPGRFSGRQFSNSRSEMNVSTLELGDSALYLCASSSAGLAGMVDNEQFFGPGTRLTVL.